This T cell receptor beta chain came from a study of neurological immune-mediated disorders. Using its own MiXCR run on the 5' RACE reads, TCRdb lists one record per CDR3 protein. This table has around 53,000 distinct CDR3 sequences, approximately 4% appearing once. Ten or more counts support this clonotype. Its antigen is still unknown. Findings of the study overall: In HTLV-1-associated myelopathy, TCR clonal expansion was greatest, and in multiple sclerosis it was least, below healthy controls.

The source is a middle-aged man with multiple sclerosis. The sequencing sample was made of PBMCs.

The CDR3 loop is CSARGGSAGRPDTQYF. For the CDR3, the DNA is TGCAGTGCTAGAGGGGGTAGCGCCGGACGCCCAGATACGCAGTATTTT. The chain carries TRBV20-1 and TRBJ2-3; D may be TRBD2 (5 bases). Germline-derived CDR1 and CDR2 are DFQATT and SNEGSKA (reference sequence). CDR3 length equals 16 residues. V lost 1 base and J lost 4, with 18 bases in between.